What follows is one TCR beta chain and its context. This entry comes from a study of monozygotic twins with inflammatory bowel disease. The CDR3 extends over 14 amino acids. Germline V gene sequence: CDR1 DFQATT, CDR2 SNEGSKA (reference sequence). TCRdb reprocessed the 5' RACE reads; each CDR3 protein has one entry and no DNA is given. The sample has approximately 330,000 distinct CDR3 sequences, and its top ten clones hold roughly 2%. Sequenced input: blood. The gene calls are TRBV20-1 and TRBJ2-7; TCRdb reports TRBD2, a call that lacks DNA to check it against. The sequence was collected from a human donor with ulcerative colitis or Crohn's disease, or a healthy co-twin of an affected twin (not recorded which). The CDR3 is CSAPAGGVSYEQYF.